The TCR beta chain described here comes from a study of blood T cell repertoires in COVID-19. In the original analysis: It was from reference gene primer amplification that nucleated cell counts were estimated. The method was immunoSEQ multiplex PCR; TCRdb's version includes in-frame clones alone and lacks a portion of them. The D gene and trimming were derived from the DNA, and the V and J assignments and clone size from that table. The sample consists of 30,000 to 40,000 clones, roughly 74% of them appearing once. This clone showed up just a few times. This CDR3 has 13 amino acids. Trimming left V 5 bases short and J 8 bases short, with 16 bases between. Germline CDR1 is DFQATT and CDR2 is SNEGSKA (reference sequence).

This TCR was recovered from a man between 65 and 85 years old with COVID-19, enrolled during active disease. This chain joins TRBV20-1 and TRBJ1-5; tentatively, D is TRBD1 (5 bases). The sequencing input was peripheral blood. The CDR3 sequence: CSAGGHVLKPQHF. CDR3 coding DNA: TGCAGTGCTGGTGGACACGTGCTCAAGCCCCAGCATTTT.